The 13 T cell receptor beta chains given below trace back to one sample, sequenced in a study of cytomegalovirus exposure and HLA in healthy donors. The primer mix had 60 Vbeta and 13 Jbeta primers. The protocol was immunoSEQ multiplex PCR, while the TCRdb copy is restricted to in-frame clones and leaves out a portion. The sample contains 150,000 to 200,000 clones, 60% to 80% of which appear only once. Sequencing was performed on PBMCs. These receptors were collected from a man aged 30 to 39 in good health and CMV-seropositive.

This chain links TRBV27 with TRBJ1-5; 8 bases are a match to TRBD1. The germline V gene encodes CDR1 MNHEY and CDR2 SMNVEV (reference sequence). The CDR3 runs to 14 residues. Losses at the gene ends were 8 bases for V and 2 bases for J; bases not matched to a gene: 5. The CDR3 sequence is CASGSTGGNQPQHF. DNA of the CDR3: TGTGCCAGCGGATCGACAGGGGGCAATCAGCCCCAGCATTTT.

The chain joins TRBV2 to TRBJ2-3; D remains unclear. The germline V gene encodes CDR1 SNHLY and CDR2 FYNNEI. This CDR3 comprises 14 residues. V was trimmed by 5 bases and J by 0 bases, leaving 9 bases between them. CDR3 region: CASSPTDSTDTQYF. CDR3 coding DNA: TGTGCCAGCAGTCCAACTGATAGCACAGATACGCAGTATTTT.

This chain joins TRBV5-1 and TRBJ2-5; maybe TRBD2 (6 bases). The germline V and J ends were trimmed by 0 bases and 0 bases, with 12 bases remaining between them. The CDR3 has 16 residues. Germline values: CDR1 SGHRS, CDR2 YFSETQ. CDR3 region: CASSLGASADQETQYF. CDR3 DNA: TGCGCCAGCAGCTTGGGTGCTAGCGCCGACCAAGAGACCCAGTACTTC.

The rearrangement links TRBV2 to TRBJ1-2, with D possibly matching TRBD1 (5 bases). V lost 4 bases and J lost 5, with 14 bases in between. Germline V gene lookup returns CDR1 SNHLY and CDR2 FYNNEI. This CDR3 is 14 amino acids long. In DNA form, the CDR3 reads TGTGCCAGCAGTGCGGGGACTGATGGTTATGGCTACACCTTC. Translation: CASSAGTDGYGYTF. Full variable domain (rest looked up from reference TRBV2 and TRBJ1-2): EPEVTQTPSHQVTQMGQEVILRCVPISNHLYFYWYRQILGQKVEFLVSFYNNEISEKSEIFDDQFSVERPDGSNFTLKIRSTKLEDSAMYFCASSAGTDGYGYTFGSGTRLTVV.

The rearrangement links TRBV18 to TRBJ2-1; tentative D call: TRBD1 (6 bases). The CDR3 runs 14 residues. The V gene's germline CDR1 is KGHSH and CDR2 LQKENI. Between the trimmed V and J ends, which lost 3 bases and 8 bases, there was a span of 14 bases. CDR3 DNA: TGTGCCAGCTCACCCTTGCGCCAGGGGCATGAGCAGTTCTTC. Protein product: CASSPLRQGHEQFF. Filled out from reference TRBV18 and TRBJ2-1, the complete variable domain reads NAGVMQNPRHLVRRRGQEARLRCSPMKGHSHVYWYRQLPEEGLKFMVYLQKENIIDESGMPKERFSAEFPKEGPSILRIQQVVRGDSAAYFCASSPLRQGHEQFFGPGTRLTVL.

This clone appeared a few times. This rearrangement joins TRBV4-1 to TRBJ1-6; no reliable D call. The V and J ends lost 0 bases and 8 bases respectively, with 11 bases between them. CDR1 MGHRA and CDR2 YSYEKL come from the germline V gene. This CDR3 is built from 15 residues. The DNA for the CDR3 is TGCGCCAGCAGCCAAGATCCGGGAATCGATTCACCCCTCCACTTT. It is translated as CASSQDPGIDSPLHF.

This rearrangement joins TRBV19 to TRBJ1-6; 7 bases agree with TRBD1. Per germline, CDR1 LNHDA and CDR2 SQIVND (reference sequence). The ends lost 4 bases at V and 7 bases at J; junction bases unmatched: 1. CDR3 length: 13 residues. CDR3 nucleotide sequence: TGTGCCAGTAGTACGGACAGGAATTCACCCCTCCACTTT. It encodes CASSTDRNSPLHF.

The V and J genes are TRBV7-8 and TRBJ2-7; maybe TRBD2 (5 bases). Germline values: CDR1 SGHVS, CDR2 FQNEAQ. V was cut by 3 bases and J by 6 bases, with 12 bases left in between. The CDR3 has 13 residues. CDR3 nucleotide sequence: TGTGCCAGCAGCTTCCGCTGGGCGGGCGAGCAGTACTTC. Translated: CASSFRWAGEQYF.

This rearrangement joins TRBV5-6 to TRBJ2-5; possibly TRBD2 for D (5 bases). V was shortened by 1 base and J by 2 bases, with 9 bases between the two germline ends. In germline, CDR1 is SGHDT, CDR2 YYEEEE. This CDR3 spans 14 amino acids. Here the CDR3 reads CASSLNPGQETQYF. Written as DNA, the CDR3 is TGTGCCAGCAGCTTGAACCCGGGGCAAGAGACCCAGTACTTC.

V is TRBV5-1 and J is TRBJ2-6; D not certain. CDR1 is SGHRS, CDR2 YFSETQ, per germline. V lost 5 bases and J lost 3, with 9 bases in between. The CDR3 runs to 14 residues. The CDR3 sequence is CASRAEIGANVLTF. DNA for the CDR3: TGCGCCAGCAGGGCAGAAATTGGGGCCAACGTCCTGACTTTC.

The rearrangement uses TRBV5-4 and TRBJ1-2; TRBD1 matches at 8 bases. This CDR3 is 14 amino acids long. The V segment lost 3 bases and the J segment 4 bases; nucleotides outside the gene matches: 5. Per the germline V gene, CDR1 is SGHNT and CDR2 is YYREEE (reference sequence). Written as DNA, the CDR3 is TGTGCCAGCAGCTCCGGACAGGGCTTCTATGGCTACACCTTC. Its translation: CASSSGQGFYGYTF.

The chain recombines TRBV9 with TRBJ2-2; no definite D call. The CDR3 runs 13 residues. The germline CDR1 and CDR2 sequences are SGDLS and YYNGEE. V was clipped by 0 bases and J by 4 bases, with 4 bases between them. Here the CDR3 reads CASSVDSTGELFF. The CDR3 DNA follows: TGTGCCAGCAGCGTAGATAGCACCGGGGAGCTGTTTTTT.

This chain uses TRBV5-1 with TRBJ2-3, with D possibly matching TRBD2 (6 bases). This CDR3 has 15 residues. The V gene lost 8 bases and the J gene lost 0 bases, with 16 bases spanning the gap. CDR1 is SGHRS and CDR2 is YFSETQ in the germline V gene. The CDR3 DNA is TGCGCCAGTAAAGGTGGAGGGTGGAGCACAGATACGCAGTATTTT. Translated, it gives CASKGGGWSTDTQYF.